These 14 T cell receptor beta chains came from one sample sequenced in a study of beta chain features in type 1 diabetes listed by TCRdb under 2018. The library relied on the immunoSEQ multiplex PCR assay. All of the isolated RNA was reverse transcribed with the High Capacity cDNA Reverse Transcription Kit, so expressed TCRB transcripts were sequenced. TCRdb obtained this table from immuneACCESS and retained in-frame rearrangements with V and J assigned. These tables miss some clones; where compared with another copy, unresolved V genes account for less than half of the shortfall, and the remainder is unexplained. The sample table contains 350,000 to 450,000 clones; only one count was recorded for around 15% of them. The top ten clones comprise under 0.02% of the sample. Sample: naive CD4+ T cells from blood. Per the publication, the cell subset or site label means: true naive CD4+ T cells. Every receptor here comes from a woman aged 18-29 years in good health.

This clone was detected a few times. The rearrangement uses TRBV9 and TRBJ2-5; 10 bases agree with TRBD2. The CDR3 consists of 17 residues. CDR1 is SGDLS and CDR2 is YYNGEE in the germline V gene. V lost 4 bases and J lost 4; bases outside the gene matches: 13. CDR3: CASSQGAGGPWVETQYF. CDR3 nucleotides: TGTGCCAGCAGCCAGGGAGCGGGAGGGCCTTGGGTAGAGACCCAGTACTTC.

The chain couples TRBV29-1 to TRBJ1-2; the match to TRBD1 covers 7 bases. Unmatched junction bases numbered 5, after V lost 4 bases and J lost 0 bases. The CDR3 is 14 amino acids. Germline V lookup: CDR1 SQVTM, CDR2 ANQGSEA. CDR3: CSVVVRGSNYGYTF. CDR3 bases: TGCAGCGTTGTGGTCAGGGGGTCTAACTATGGCTACACCTTC.

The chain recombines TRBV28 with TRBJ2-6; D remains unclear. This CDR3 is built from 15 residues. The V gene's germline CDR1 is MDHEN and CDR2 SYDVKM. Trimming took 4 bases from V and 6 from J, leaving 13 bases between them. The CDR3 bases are TGTGCCAGCAGTTACGAGCGCCTGACGGCCAACGTCCTGACTTTC. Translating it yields CASSYERLTANVLTF. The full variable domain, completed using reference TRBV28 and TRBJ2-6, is DVKVTQSSRYLVKRTGEKVFLECVQDMDHENMFWYRQDPGLGLRLIYFSYDVKMKEKGDIPEGYSVSREKKERFSLILESASTNQTSMYLCASSYERLTANVLTFGAGSRLTVL.

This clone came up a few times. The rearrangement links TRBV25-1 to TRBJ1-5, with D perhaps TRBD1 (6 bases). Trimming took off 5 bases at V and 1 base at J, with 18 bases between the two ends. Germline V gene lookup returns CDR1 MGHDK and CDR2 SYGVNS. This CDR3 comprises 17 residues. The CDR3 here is CASSPGGGAGSNQPQHF. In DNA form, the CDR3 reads TGTGCCAGCAGTCCGGGCGGGGGGGCTGGGAGCAATCAGCCCCAGCATTTT.

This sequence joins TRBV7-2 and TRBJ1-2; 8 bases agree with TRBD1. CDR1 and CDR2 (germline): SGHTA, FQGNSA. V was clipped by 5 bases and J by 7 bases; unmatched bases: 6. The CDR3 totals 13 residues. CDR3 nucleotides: TGTGCCAGCAGCCTCGGACAGGGTATTGGCTACACCTTC. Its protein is CASSLGQGIGYTF. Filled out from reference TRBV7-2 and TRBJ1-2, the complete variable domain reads GAGVSQSPSNKVTEKGKDVELRCDPISGHTALYWYRQSLGQGLEFLIYFQGNSAPDKSGLPSDRFSAERTGGSVSTLTIQRTQQEDSAVYLCASSLGQGIGYTFGSGTRLTVV.

The CDR3 bases are TGTGCCAGCAGTCTTCGAACGACAGGGGGCTACGAGCAGTACTTC. Residues: CASSLRTTGGYEQYF. J is TRBJ2-7 and V is TRBV2, with 9 bases lining up with TRBD1. V was clipped by 5 bases and J by 3 bases; unmatched bases: 8. The germline CDR1 and CDR2 sequences are SNHLY and FYNNEI. This CDR3 is built from 15 residues.

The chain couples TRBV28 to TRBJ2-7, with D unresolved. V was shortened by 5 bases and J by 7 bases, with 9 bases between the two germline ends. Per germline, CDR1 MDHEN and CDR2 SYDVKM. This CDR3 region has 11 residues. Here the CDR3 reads CASSLQREQYF. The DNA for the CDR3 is TGTGCCAGCAGTCTCCAGCGAGAGCAGTACTTC.

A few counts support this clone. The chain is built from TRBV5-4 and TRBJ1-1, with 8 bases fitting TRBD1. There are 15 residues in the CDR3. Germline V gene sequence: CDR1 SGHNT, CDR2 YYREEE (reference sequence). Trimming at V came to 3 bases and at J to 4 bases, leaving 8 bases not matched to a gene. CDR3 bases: TGTGCCAGCAGCTCAGGGGGCAGGTGGAGCACTGAAGCTTTCTTT. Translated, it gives CASSSGGRWSTEAFF. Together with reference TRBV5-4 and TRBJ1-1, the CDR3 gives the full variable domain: ETGVTQSPTHLIKTRGQQVTLRCSSQSGHNTVSWYQQALGQGPQFIFQYYREEENGRGNFPPRFSGLQFPNYSSELNVNALELDDSALYLCASSSGGRWSTEAFFGQGTRLTVV.

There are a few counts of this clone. CDR3 amino acids: CASSQDGGYEQFF. For the CDR3, the DNA is TGTGCCAGCAGCCAAGATGGGGGCTATGAGCAGTTCTTC. The V gene is TRBV4-2, the J gene TRBJ2-1; D is perhaps TRBD1 (6 bases). Per the germline V gene, CDR1 is LGHNA and CDR2 is YNFKEQ. The length of the CDR3 is 13 residues. V was shortened by 0 bases and J by 8 bases, with 8 bases between the two germline ends.

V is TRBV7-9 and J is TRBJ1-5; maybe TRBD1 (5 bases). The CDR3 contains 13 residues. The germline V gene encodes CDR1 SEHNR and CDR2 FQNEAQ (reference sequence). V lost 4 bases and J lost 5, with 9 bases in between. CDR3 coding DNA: TGTGCCAGCAGCTCGACAGCCGATCAGCCCCAGCATTTT. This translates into CASSSTADQPQHF.

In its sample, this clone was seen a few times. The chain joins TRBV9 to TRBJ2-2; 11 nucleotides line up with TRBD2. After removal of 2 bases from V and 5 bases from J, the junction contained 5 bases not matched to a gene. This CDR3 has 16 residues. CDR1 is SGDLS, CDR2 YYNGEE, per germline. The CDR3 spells CASSVVPSGRTGELFF. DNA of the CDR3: TGTGCCAGCAGCGTGGTTCCTAGCGGGAGGACCGGGGAGCTGTTTTTT.

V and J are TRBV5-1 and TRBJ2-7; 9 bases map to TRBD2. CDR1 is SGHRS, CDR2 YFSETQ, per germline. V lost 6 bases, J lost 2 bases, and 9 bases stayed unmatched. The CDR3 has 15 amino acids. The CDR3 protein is CASTPGPSGTYEQYF. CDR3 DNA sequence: TGCGCCAGCACCCCCGGCCCTAGCGGGACCTACGAGCAGTACTTC.

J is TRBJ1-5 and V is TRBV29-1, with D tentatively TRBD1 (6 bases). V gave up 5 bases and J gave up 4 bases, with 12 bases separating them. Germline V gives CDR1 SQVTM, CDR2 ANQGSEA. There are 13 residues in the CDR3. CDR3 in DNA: TGCAGCGTTAGGGGGGGAACGAATCAGCCCCAGCATTTT. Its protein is CSVRGGTNQPQHF. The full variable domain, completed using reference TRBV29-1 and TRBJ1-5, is SAVISQKPSRDICQRGTSLTIQCQVDSQVTMMFWYRQQPGQSLTLIATANQGSEATYESGFVIDKFPISRPNLTFSTLTVSNMSPEDSSIYLCSVRGGTNQPQHFGDGTRLSIL.

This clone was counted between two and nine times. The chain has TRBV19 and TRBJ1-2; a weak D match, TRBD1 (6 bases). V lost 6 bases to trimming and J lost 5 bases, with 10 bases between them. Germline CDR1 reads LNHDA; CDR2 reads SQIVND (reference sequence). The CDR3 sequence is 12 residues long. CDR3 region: CASSFGQYGYTF. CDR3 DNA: TGTGCCAGTAGCTTCGGACAGTATGGCTACACCTTC.